This TCR beta chain emerged from a study of vaccination and CD4 T cells after COVID-19. Oncomine TCR Beta short-read sequencing was applied to DNA from cultured CD4+ T cells. Using its own MiXCR run on the PCR reads, TCRdb lists one record per CDR3 protein. Among roughly 12,000 distinct CDR3 sequences, roughly three quarters were seen once, and the ten largest hold roughly a tenth. With 4 bases clipped from V and 6 bases from J, the junction kept 9 bases outside the gene matches. The germline V gene has CDR1 MNHNS and CDR2 SASEGT. This CDR3 region has 15 residues. Regarding treatment: 10-day PBMC culture with coronavirus spike peptide pools or control peptides (ViraFEST assay). Each well received approximately 1.8 million PBMCs, cultured with 8 to 10 IU/ml IL-2 and about 9.9 ug/ml peptide pools. This clonotype is judged large. Its cognate antigen is unknown.

The chain carries TRBV6-1 and TRBJ1-2; 9 bases are shared with TRBD1. Sequences were obtained from CD4+ T cells from blood, cultured in vitro. This sequence was found in a human donor who had recovered from COVID-19. Here the CDR3 reads CASSARTGAIDGYTF. The CDR3 coding sequence is TGTGCCAGCAGTGCCAGGACAGGGGCGATCGATGGCTACACCTTC.